Detailed here is one T cell receptor beta chain. Those enrolled, adults aged roughly 18 to 100 years, came from about two dozen US areas. Participant-given clinical history determined each cohort assignment. Symptom resolution, clearance, or two negative PCRs marked the recovered donors of Cohort 3. The sample is drawn from a study of blood T cell repertoires in COVID-19. Overall study: Sources were T cells, B-cell-depleted T cells, or PBMCs; the material itself was cDNA or gDNA.

Data came from immunoSEQ multiplex PCR; TCRdb stores just in-frame clones and leaves some out. This sample has over 200,000 clones, with under 85% found just once. The receptor comes from a man in his sixties who had recovered from COVID-19. The sequenced sample was PBMCs or T cells enriched from blood (not recorded which).

The CDR3 sequence is CAWTRGGPAFF. CDR3 bases: TGTGCCTGGACCCGCGGGGGGCCTGCTTTCTTT. The J gene is TRBJ1-1, the V gene TRBV30, with D possibly matching TRBD1 (6 bases). The CDR3 contains 11 residues. V was pared by 4 bases and J by 11 bases, with 14 bases between. From germline, CDR1 is GTSNPN and CDR2 SVGIG (reference sequence).